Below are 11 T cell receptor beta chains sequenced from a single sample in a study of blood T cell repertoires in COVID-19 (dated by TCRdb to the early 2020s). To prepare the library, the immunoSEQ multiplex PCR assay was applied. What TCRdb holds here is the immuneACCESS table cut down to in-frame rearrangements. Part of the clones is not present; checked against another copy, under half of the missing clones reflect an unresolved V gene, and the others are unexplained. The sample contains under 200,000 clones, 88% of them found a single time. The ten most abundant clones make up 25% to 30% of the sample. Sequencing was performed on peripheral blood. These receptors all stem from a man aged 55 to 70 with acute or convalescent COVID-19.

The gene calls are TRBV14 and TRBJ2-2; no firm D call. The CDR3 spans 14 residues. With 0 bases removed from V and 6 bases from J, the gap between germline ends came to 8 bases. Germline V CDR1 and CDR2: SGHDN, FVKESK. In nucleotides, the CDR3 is TGTGCCAGCAGCCAAGATCTTTTCCCCGGGGAGCTGTTTTTT. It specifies CASSQDLFPGELFF.

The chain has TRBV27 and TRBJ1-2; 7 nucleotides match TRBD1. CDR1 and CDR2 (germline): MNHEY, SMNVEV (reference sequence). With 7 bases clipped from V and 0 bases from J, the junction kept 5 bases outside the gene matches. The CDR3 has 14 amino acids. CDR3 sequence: CASTGTATNYGYTF. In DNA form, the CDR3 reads TGTGCCAGCACAGGGACAGCCACTAACTATGGCTACACCTTC.

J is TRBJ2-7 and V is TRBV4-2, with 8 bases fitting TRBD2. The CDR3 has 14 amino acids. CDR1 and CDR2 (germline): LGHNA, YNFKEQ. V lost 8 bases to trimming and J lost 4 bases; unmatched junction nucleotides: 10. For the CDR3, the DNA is TGTGCCAGCTCATCAGGCGGGAGGTCTTACGAGCAGTACTTC. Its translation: CASSSGGRSYEQYF.

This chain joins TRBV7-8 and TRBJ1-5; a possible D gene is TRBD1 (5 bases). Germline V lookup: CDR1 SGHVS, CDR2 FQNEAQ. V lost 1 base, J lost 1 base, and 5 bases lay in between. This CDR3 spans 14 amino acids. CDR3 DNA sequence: TGTGCCAGCAGCTTAGACAGGAGCAATCAGCCCCAGCATTTT. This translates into CASSLDRSNQPQHF.

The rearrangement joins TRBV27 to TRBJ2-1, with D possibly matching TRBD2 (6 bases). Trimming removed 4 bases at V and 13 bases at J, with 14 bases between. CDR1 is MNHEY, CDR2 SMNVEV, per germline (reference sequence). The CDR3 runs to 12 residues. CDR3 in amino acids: CASSSLGRYQFF. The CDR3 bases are TGTGCCAGCAGTTCGCTAGGGAGGTACCAGTTCTTC.

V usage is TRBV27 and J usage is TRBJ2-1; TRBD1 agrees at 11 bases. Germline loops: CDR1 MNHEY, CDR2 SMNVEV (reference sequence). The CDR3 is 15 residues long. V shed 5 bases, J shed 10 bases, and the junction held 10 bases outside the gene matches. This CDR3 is CASSRPGQGVQEQFF. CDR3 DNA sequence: TGTGCCAGCAGTCGACCGGGACAGGGGGTTCAAGAGCAGTTCTTC.

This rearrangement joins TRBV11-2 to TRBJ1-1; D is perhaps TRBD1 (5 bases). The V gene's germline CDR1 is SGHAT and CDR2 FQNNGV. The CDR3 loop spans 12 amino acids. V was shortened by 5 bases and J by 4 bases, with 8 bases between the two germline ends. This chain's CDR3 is CASSAGRTEAFF. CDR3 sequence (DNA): TGTGCCAGCAGCGCAGGGCGCACTGAAGCTTTCTTT. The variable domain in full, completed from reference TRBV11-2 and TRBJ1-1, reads EAGVAQSPRYKIIEKRQSVAFWCNPISGHATLYWYQQILGQGPKLLIQFQNNGVVDDSQLPKDRFSAERLKGVDSTLKIQPAKLEDSAVYLCASSAGRTEAFFGQGTRLTVV.

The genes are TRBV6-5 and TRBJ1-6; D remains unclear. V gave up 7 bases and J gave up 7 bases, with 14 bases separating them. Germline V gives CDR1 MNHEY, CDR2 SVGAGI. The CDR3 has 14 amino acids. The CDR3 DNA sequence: TGTGCCAGCATCCAGGTTTGGGCCAATTCACCCCTCCACTTT. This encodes CASIQVWANSPLHF.

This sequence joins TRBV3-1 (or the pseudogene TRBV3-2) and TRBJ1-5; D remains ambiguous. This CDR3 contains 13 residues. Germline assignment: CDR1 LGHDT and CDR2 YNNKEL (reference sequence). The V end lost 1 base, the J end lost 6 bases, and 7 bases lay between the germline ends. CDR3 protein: CASSQGRFQPQHF. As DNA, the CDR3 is TGTGCCAGCAGCCAAGGGAGATTTCAGCCCCAGCATTTT.

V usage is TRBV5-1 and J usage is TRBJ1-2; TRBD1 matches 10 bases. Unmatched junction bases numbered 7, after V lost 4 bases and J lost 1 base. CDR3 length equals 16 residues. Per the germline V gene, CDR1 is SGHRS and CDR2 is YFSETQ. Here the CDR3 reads CASSPQTGGFNYGYTF. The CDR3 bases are TGCGCCAGCAGCCCTCAGACAGGGGGCTTTAACTATGGCTACACCTTC.

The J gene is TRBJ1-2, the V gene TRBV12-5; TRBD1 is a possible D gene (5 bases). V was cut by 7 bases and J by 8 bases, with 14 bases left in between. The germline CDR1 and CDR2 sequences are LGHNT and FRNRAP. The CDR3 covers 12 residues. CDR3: CASASDSFGYTF. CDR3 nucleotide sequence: TGTGCTAGTGCCTCCGACAGTTTCGGCTACACCTTC.